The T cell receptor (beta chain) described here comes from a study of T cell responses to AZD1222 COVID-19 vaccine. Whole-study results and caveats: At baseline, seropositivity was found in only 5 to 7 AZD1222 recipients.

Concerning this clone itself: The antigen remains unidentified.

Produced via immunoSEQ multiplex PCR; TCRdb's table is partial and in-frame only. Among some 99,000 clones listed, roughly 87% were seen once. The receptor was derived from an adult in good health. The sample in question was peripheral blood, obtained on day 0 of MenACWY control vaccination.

The CDR3 DNA sequence: TGTGCCAGCAGCTTAGATCATAGCGGCTCCAGCTCCTACAATGAGCAGTTCTTC. This sequence encodes CASSLDHSGSSSYNEQFF. This chain joins TRBV11-3 and TRBJ2-1, with D tentatively TRBD2 (6 bases). CDR1 is SGHNT and CDR2 is YENEEA in the germline V gene. V lost 0 bases and J 0 bases, leaving 15 bases between the germline ends. This CDR3 contains 18 residues.